The entry that follows covers one TCR beta chain sequence. The data derive from a study of blood T cell repertoires in COVID-19. Whole-study context: Spain, Italy and the United States supplied samples that represented acute and convalescent COVID-19. Sources were T cells, B-cell-depleted T cells, or PBMCs; the material itself was cDNA or gDNA.

The germline V gene has CDR1 SGHRS and CDR2 YFSETQ. The V end lost 2 bases, the J end lost 3 bases, and 14 bases lay between the germline ends. This CDR3 region has 15 residues. Clones were read by immunoSEQ multiplex PCR, and TCRdb kept only the in-frame ones, dropping some. The repertoire consists of 400,000 to 550,000 clones, with roughly nine tenths occurring once and the leading ten covering around 1.8%. Sequenced input: PBMCs or T cells enriched from blood (not recorded which). V is TRBV5-1 and J is TRBJ1-2; D call uncertain. The receptor was isolated from a woman younger than 35 with acute COVID-19. CDR3: CASSLLPSGDYGYTF. The CDR3 DNA is TGCGCCAGCAGCTTATTACCCAGCGGGGACTATGGCTACACCTTC.